The present T cell receptor (beta chain) was sequenced within a study of blood T cell repertoires in COVID-19. At the level of the study: Acute and convalescent COVID-19 samples came from the United States, Italy and Spain.

The protocol was immunoSEQ multiplex PCR, while the TCRdb copy is restricted to in-frame clones and leaves out a portion. The table lists about 160,000 clones, 81% of them singletons. Self-reported history from a screening survey and questionnaire set each donor's cohort. The CDR3 length is 14 residues. Trimming pared 4 bases from V and 4 bases from J, leaving 13 bases between. The V gene's germline CDR1 is LNHDA and CDR2 SQIVND (reference sequence). Sequences were obtained from PBMCs or T cells enriched from blood (not recorded which). The TCR sequence derives from a woman aged 35 to 49 with acute COVID-19. The chain joins TRBV19 to TRBJ1-2; weak D call: TRBD1 (5 bases). The DNA for the CDR3 is TGTGCCAGTAGTACGCTACCGGGACTCTATGGCTACACCTTC. This sequence encodes CASSTLPGLYGYTF.